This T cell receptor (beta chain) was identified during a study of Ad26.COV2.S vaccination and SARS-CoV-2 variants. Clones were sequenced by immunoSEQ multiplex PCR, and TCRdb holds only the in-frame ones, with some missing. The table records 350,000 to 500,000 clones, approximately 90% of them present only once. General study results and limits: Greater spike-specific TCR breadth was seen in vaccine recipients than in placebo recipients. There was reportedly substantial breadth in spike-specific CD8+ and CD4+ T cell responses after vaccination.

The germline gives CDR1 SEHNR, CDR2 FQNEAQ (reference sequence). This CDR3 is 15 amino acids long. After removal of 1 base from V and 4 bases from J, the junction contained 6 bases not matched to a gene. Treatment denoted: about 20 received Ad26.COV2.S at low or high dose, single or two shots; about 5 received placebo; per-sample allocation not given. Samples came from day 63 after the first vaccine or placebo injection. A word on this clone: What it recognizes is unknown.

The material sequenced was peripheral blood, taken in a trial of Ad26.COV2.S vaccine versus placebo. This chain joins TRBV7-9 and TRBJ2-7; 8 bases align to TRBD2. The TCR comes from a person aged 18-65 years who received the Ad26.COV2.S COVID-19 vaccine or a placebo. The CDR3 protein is CASSLGDAGGYEQYF. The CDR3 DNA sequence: TGTGCCAGCAGCTTAGGTGACGCGGGAGGATACGAGCAGTACTTC.